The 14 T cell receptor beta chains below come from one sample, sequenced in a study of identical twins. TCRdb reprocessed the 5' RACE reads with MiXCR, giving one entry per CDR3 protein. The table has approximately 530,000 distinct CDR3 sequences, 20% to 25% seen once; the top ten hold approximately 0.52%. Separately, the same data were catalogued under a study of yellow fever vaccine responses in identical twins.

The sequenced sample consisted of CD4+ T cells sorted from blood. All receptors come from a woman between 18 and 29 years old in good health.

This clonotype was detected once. CDR3 sequence: CASSLGRLAGGPYEQYF. Written as DNA, the CDR3 is TGTGCCAGCAGCTTAGGCAGACTAGCGGGAGGGCCCTACGAGCAGTACTTC. The chain couples TRBV7-9 to TRBJ2-7; 14 positions agree with TRBD2. The CDR3 is 17 amino acids. V lost 1 base, J lost 2 bases, and 4 bases stayed unmatched. Germline-derived CDR1 and CDR2 are SEHNR and FQNEAQ (reference sequence). The complete variable domain, with remaining parts taken from reference TRBV7-9 and TRBJ2-7, reads DTGVSQNPRHKITKRGQNVTFRCDPISEHNRLYWYRQTLGQGPEFLTYFQNEAQLEKSRLLSDRFSAERPKGSFSTLEIQRTEQGDSAMYLCASSLGRLAGGPYEQYFGPGTRLTVT.

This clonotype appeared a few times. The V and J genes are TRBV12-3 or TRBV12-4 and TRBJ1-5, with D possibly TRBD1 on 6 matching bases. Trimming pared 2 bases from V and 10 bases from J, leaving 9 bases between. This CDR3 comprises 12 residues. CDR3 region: CASSLMGAPQHF. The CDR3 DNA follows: TGTGCCAGCAGTTTAATGGGGGCACCCCAGCATTTT.

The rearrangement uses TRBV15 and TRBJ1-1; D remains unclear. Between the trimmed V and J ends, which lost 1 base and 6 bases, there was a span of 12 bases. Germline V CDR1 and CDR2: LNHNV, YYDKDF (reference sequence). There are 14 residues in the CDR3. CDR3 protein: CATSRVSLNAEAFF. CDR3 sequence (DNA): TGTGCCACCAGCAGAGTTTCCCTTAACGCTGAAGCTTTCTTT.

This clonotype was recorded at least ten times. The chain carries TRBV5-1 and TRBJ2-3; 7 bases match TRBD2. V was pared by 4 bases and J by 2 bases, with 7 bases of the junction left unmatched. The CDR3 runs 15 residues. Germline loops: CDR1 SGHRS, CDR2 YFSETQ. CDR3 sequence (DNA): TGCGCCAGCAGCCCCCGACTAGCTGACACAGATACGCAGTATTTT. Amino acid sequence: CASSPRLADTDTQYF. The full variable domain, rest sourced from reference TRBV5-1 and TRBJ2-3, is KAGVTQTPRYLIKTRGQQVTLSCSPISGHRSVSWYQQTPGQGLQFLFEYFSETQRNKGNFPGRFSGRQFSNSRSEMNVSTLELGDSALYLCASSPRLADTDTQYFGPGTRLTVL.

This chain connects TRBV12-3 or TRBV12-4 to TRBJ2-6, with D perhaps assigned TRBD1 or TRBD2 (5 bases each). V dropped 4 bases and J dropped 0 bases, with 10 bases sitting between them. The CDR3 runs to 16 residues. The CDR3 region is CASSYYGGSGANVLTF. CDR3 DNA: TGTGCCAGCAGTTATTATGGGGGCTCTGGGGCCAACGTCCTGACTTTC.

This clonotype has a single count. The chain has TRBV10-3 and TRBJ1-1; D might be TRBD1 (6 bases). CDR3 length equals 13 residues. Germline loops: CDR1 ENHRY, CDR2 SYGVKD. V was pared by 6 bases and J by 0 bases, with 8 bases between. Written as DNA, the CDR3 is TGTGCCATCAGGGACAGTATGAACACTGAAGCTTTCTTT. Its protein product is CAIRDSMNTEAFF.

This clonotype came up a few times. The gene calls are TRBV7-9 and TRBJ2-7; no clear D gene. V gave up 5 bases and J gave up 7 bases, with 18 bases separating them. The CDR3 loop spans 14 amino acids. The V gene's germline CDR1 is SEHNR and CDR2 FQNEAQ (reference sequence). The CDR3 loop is CASSPVAHLWEQYF. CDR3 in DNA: TGTGCCAGCAGCCCCGTGGCCCACTTGTGGGAGCAGTACTTC.

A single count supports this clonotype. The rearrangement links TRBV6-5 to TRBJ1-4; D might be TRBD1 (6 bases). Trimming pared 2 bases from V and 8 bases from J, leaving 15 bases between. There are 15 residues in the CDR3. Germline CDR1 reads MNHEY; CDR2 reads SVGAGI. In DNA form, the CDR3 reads TGTGCCAGCAGTTACGCGAATAGGGGGAAAGAAAAACTGTTTTTT. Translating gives CASSYANRGKEKLFF.

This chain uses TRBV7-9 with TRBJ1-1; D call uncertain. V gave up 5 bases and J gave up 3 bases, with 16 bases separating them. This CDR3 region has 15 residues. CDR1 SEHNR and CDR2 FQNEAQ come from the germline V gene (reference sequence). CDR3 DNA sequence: TGTGCCAGCAGCCATATTAAAGCCGGGGACACTGAAGCTTTCTTT. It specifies CASSHIKAGDTEAFF.

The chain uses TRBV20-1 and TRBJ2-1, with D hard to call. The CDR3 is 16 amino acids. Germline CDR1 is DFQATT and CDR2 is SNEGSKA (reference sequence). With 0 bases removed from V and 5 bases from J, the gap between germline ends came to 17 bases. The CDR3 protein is CSARDPLSNVNNEQFF. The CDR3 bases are TGCAGTGCTAGAGATCCCCTTAGTAACGTAAACAATGAGCAGTTCTTC.

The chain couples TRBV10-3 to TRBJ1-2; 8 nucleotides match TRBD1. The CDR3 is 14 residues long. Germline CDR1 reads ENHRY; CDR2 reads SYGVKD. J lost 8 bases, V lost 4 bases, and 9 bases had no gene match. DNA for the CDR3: TGTGCCATCAGTGTGAAGACAGGGGAAGACGGCTACACCTTC. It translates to CAISVKTGEDGYTF.

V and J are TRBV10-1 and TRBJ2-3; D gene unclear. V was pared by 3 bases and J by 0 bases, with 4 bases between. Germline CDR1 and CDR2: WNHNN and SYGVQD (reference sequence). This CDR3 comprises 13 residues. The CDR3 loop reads CASSDGSTDTQYF. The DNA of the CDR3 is TGCGCCAGCAGTGATGGGAGCACAGATACGCAGTATTTT.

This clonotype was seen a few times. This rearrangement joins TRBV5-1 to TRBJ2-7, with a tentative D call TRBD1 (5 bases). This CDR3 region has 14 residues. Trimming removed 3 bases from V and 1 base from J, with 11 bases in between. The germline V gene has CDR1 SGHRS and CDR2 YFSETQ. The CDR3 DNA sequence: TGCGCCAGCAGCTCGGCCCCAGGGTCCTACGAGCAGTACTTC. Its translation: CASSSAPGSYEQYF.

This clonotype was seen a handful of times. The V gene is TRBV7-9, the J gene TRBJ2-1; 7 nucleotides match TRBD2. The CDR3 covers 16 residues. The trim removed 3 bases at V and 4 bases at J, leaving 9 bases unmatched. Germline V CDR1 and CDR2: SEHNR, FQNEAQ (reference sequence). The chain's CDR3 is CASSLPVAGDYNEQFF. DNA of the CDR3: TGTGCCAGCAGCTTGCCTGTGGCGGGGGATTACAATGAGCAGTTCTTC.